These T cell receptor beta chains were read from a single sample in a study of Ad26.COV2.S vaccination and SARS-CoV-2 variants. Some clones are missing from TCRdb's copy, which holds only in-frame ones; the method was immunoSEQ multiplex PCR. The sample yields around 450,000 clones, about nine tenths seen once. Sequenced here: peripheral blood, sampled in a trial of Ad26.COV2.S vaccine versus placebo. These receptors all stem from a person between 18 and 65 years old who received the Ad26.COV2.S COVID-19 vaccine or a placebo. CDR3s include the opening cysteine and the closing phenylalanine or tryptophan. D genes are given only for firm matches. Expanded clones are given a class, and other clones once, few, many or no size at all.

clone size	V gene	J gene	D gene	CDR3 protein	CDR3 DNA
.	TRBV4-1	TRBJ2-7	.	CASSQGVFYEQYF	TGCGCCAGCAGCCAAGGGGTCTTTTACGAGCAGTACTTC
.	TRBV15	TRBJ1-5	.	CATSRGGDSNQPQHF	TGTGCCACCAGCAGAGGAGGGGATAGCAATCAGCCCCAGCATTTT
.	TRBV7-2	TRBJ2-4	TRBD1	CASRPDRGTKNIQYF	TGTGCCAGCAGGCCTGACAGGGGGACCAAAAACATTCAGTACTTC
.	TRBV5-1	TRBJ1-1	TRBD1	CASSSSGTGAPEAFF	TGCGCCAGCAGCTCGTCCGGGACAGGGGCCCCTGAAGCTTTCTTT
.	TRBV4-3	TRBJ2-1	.	CASSQDGLPGEQFF	TGCGCCAGCAGCCAAGATGGTCTCCCAGGTGAGCAGTTCTTC
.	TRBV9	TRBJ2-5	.	CASSPGSSGQETQYF	TGTGCCAGCAGCCCCGGATCTTCGGGGCAAGAGACCCAGTACTTC
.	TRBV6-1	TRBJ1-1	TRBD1	CASSENGQDTEAFF	TGTGCCAGCAGTGAAAACGGACAGGACACTGAAGCTTTCTTT
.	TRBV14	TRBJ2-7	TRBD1	CASSARDSSYEQYF	TGTGCCAGCAGTGCCCGGGACAGCTCCTACGAGCAGTACTTC
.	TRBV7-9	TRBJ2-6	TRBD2	CASSPGGSGANVLTF	TGTGCCAGCAGCCCGGGGGGTTCTGGGGCCAACGTCCTGACTTTC
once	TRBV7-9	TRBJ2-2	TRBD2	CASSLATSAGELFF	TGTGCCAGCAGCTTGGCAACTAGCGCCGGGGAGCTGTTTTTT
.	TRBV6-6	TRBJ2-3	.	CASSSQADTQYF	TGTGCCAGCAGTTCGCAGGCAGATACGCAGTATTTT
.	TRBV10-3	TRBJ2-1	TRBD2	CAISDPGLATYTGEQFF	TGTGCCATCAGTGACCCGGGACTAGCGACCTACACCGGTGAGCAGTTCTTC
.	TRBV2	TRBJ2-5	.	CASSLREWGETQYF	TGTGCCAGCAGTCTCCGGGAGTGGGGGGAGACCCAGTACTTC
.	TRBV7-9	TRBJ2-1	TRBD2	CASSPRNSGRAVNEQFF	TGTGCCAGCAGCCCCCGAAATAGCGGGAGGGCCGTGAATGAGCAGTTCTTC
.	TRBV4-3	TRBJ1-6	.	CASSQDGGDNSPLHF	TGCGCCAGCAGCCAAGATGGGGGGGATAATTCACCCCTCCACTTT
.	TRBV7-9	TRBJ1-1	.	CASSLSPARPRAFF	TGTGCCAGCAGCTTATCACCGGCCCGGCCGAGGGCTTTCTTT
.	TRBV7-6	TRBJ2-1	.	CASSLNREGDEQFF	TGTGCCAGCAGCTTAAACAGGGAGGGCGATGAGCAGTTCTTC
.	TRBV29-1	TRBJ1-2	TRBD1	CSVRKGTGESGYTF	TGCAGCGTCCGTAAAGGGACAGGGGAGAGTGGCTACACCTTC
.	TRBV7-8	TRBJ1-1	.	CASSPGRTEAFF	TGTGCCAGCAGCCCGGGGAGGACTGAAGCTTTCTTT
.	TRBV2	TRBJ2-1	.	CATLRENEQFF	TGTGCCACCTTAAGGGAAAATGAGCAGTTCTTC
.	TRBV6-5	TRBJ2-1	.	CASSKLGGPNQRFF	TGTGCCAGCAGTAAACTCGGAGGACCCAACCAGCGGTTCTTC
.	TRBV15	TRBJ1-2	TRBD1	CATSRVAGGAYGYTF	TGTGCCACCAGCAGAGTCGCAGGGGGCGCCTATGGCTACACCTTC
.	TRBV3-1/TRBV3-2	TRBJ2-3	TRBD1	CASSQDPGTAWYF	TGTGCCAGCAGCCAAGATCCAGGGACAGCGTGGTATTTT
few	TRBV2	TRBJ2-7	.	CASTRSSYEQYF	TGTGCCAGCACCCGGAGCTCCTACGAGCAGTACTTC
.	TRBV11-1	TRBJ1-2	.	CASSLDYGARNYGYTF	TGTGCCAGCAGCTTAGATTATGGTGCTCGGAACTATGGCTACACCTTC
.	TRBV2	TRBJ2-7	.	CASGPSYEQYF	TGTGCCAGCGGTCCTTCCTACGAGCAGTACTTC
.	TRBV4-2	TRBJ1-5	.	CASSQESEYQPQHF	TGTGCCAGCAGCCAAGAGTCGGAGTATCAGCCCCAGCATTTT
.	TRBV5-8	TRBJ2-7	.	CASSLFGTAHYEQYF	TGTGCCAGCAGCTTGTTTGGGACTGCCCACTACGAGCAGTACTTC
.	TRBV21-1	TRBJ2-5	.	CASSWTGPKLGTQYF	TGTGCCAGCAGCTGGACAGGGCCGAAACTGGGGACCCAGTACTTC
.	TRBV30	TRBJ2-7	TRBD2	CAWSGWGTSGSYEQYF	TGTGCCTGGAGTGGGTGGGGGACTAGCGGATCCTACGAGCAGTACTTC
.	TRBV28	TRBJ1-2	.	CASSALPLPNSNYGYTF	TGTGCCAGCAGCGCTCTCCCCCTACCGAACTCTAACTATGGCTACACCTTC
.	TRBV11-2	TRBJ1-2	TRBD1	CASSLEDRVGYTF	TGTGCCAGCAGCTTGGAGGACAGGGTTGGCTACACCTTC
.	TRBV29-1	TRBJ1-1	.	CSANAGVGWAEAFF	TGCAGCGCGAATGCAGGGGTTGGTTGGGCTGAAGCTTTCTTT
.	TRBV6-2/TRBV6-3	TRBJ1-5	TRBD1	CASSDGQGKQPQHF	TGTGCCAGCAGTGACGGACAGGGGAAGCAGCCCCAGCATTTT
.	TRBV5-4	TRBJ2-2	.	CASNSGANRANGELFF	TGTGCCAGCAACAGTGGTGCGAACAGGGCAAACGGGGAGCTGTTTTTT
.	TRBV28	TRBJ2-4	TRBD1	CASFRGPAKNIQYF	TGTGCCAGCTTCAGGGGGCCAGCCAAAAACATTCAGTACTTC
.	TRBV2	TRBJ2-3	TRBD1	CASKDRTSTDTQYF	TGTGCCAGCAAGGACAGGACTAGCACAGATACGCAGTATTTT
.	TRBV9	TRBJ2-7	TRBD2	CASSVGGGAYEQYF	TGTGCCAGCAGCGTAGGGGGGGGAGCCTACGAGCAGTACTTC
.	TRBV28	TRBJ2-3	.	CASKPGTTDTQYF	TGTGCCAGCAAGCCAGGAACCACAGATACGCAGTATTTT
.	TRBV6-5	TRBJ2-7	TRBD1	CASTSDRGSYEQYF	TGTGCCAGCACCTCCGACAGGGGCTCCTACGAGCAGTACTTC
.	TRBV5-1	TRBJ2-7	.	CASSLGDRGPNYEQYF	TGCGCCAGCAGCTTGGGCGACCGGGGCCCTAACTACGAGCAGTACTTC
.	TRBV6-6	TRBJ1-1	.	CASRVLMNTEAFF	TGTGCCAGCAGGGTTCTTATGAACACTGAAGCTTTCTTT
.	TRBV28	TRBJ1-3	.	CASSYGAGGAAGNTIYF	TGTGCCAGCAGTTACGGGGCCGGAGGGGCGGCTGGAAACACCATATATTTT
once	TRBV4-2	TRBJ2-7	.	CASSQDSGTGSYEQYF	TGTGCCAGCAGCCAAGATTCGGGGACGGGATCCTACGAGCAGTACTTC
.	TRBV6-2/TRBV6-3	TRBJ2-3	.	CASSYMAPDTQYF	TGTGCCAGCAGTTACATGGCCCCAGATACGCAGTATTTT
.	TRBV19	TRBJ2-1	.	CASSSGLGVYNEQFF	TGTGCCAGTAGTTCGGGACTGGGGGTTTACAATGAGCAGTTCTTC
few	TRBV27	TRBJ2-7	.	CASSLSGTIYEQYF	TGTGCCAGCAGTTTATCGGGGACAATCTACGAGCAGTACTTC